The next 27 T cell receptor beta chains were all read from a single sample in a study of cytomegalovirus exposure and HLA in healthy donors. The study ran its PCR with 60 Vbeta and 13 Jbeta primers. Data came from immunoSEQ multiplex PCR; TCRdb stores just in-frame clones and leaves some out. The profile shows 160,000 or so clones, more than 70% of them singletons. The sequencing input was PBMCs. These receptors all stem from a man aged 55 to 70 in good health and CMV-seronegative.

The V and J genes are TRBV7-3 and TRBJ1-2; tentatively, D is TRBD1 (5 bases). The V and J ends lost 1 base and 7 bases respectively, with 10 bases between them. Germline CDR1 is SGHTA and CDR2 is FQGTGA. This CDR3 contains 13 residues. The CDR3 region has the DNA TGTGCCAGCAGCTTAAATGGAGGGGTTGGCTACACCTTC. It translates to CASSLNGGVGYTF.

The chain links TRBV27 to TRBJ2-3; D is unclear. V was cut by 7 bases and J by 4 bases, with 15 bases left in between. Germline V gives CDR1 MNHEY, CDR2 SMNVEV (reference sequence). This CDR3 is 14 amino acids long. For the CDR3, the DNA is TGTGCCAGCATTGGGCCGGCTGGGTCAGATACGCAGTATTTT. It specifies CASIGPAGSDTQYF.

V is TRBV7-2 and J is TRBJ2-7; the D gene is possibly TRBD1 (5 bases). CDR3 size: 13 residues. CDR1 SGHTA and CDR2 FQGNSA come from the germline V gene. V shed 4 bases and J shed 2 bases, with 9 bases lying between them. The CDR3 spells CASSSGHTYEQYF. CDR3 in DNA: TGTGCCAGCAGCTCCGGACATACCTACGAGCAGTACTTC.

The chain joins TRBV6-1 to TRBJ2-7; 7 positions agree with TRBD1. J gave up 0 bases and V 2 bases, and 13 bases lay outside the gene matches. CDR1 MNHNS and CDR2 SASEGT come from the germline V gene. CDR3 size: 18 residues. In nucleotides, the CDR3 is TGTGCCAGCAGTGAATACGACAGGGCCATCATAAGCTCCTACGAGCAGTACTTC. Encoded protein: CASSEYDRAIISSYEQYF.

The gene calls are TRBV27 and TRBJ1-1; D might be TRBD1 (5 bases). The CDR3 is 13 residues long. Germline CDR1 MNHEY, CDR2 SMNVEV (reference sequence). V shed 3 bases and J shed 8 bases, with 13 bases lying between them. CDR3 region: CASSFGGSPEAFF. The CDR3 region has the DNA TGTGCCAGCAGTTTCGGGGGAAGCCCCGAAGCTTTCTTT.

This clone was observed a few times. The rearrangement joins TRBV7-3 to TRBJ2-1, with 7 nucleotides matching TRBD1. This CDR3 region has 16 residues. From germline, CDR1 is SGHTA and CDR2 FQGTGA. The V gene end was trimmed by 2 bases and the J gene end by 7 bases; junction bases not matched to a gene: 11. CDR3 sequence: CASSLGSGQDHNEQFF. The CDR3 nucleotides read TGTGCCAGCAGCTTAGGTTCAGGACAGGACCATAATGAGCAGTTCTTC.

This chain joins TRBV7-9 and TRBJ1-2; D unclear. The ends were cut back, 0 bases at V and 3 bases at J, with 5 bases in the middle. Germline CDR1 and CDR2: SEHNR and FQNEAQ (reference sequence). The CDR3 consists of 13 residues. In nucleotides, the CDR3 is TGTGCCAGCAGCTTAGCGAGGGACTATGGCTACACCTTC. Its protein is CASSLARDYGYTF.

CDR3: CASSLELDSSRAFF. DNA of the CDR3: TGTGCCAGCAGCTTAGAATTGGACAGCTCTCGTGCGTTCTTC. This chain uses TRBV11-2 with TRBJ2-1; D possibly corresponds to TRBD1 (6 bases). Germline V gene data show CDR1 as SGHAT and CDR2 as FQNNGV. The germline V and J ends were trimmed by 0 bases and 15 bases, with 18 bases remaining between them. This CDR3 is built from 14 residues.

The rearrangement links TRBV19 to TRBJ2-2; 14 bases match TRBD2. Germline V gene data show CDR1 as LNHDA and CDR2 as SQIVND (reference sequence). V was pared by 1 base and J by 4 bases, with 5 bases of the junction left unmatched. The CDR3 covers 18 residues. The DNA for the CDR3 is TGTGCCAGTAGTATAGGTCGACTAGCGGGAGGGCGCACCGGGGAGCTGTTTTTT. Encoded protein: CASSIGRLAGGRTGELFF.

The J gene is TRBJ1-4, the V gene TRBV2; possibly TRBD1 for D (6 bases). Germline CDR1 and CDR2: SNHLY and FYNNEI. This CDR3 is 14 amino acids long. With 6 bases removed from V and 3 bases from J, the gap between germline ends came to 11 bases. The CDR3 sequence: CASRFQGSNEKLFF. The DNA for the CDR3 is TGTGCCAGCAGATTTCAGGGGTCTAATGAAAAACTGTTTTTT.

The DNA for the CDR3 is TGTGCCAGCAGCTTCAAGGCGGTTTCGGAAGGCTACACCTTC. It yields the protein CASSFKAVSEGYTF. This chain connects TRBV7-8 to TRBJ1-2; no clear D gene. Trimming pared 3 bases from V and 8 bases from J, leaving 16 bases between. The germline gives CDR1 SGHVS, CDR2 FQNEAQ. The CDR3 spans 14 residues.

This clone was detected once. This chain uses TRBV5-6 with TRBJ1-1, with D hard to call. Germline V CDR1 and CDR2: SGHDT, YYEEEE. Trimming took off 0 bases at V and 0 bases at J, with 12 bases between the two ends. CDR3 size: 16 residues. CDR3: CASSLGAFAMNTEAFF. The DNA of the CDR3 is TGTGCCAGCAGCTTGGGGGCGTTTGCGATGAACACTGAAGCTTTCTTT.

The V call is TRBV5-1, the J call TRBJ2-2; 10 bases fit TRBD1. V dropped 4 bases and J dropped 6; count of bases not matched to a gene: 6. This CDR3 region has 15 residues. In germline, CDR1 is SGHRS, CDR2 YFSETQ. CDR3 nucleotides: TGCGCCAGCAGCCCCGGGACAGGGGATGCCGGGGAGCTGTTTTTT. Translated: CASSPGTGDAGELFF.

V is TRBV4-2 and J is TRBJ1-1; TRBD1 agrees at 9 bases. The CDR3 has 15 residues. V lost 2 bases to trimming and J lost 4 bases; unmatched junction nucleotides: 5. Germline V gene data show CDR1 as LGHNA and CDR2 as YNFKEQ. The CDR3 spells CASSQMGQGGTEAFF. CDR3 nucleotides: TGTGCCAGCAGCCAAATGGGACAGGGCGGCACTGAAGCTTTCTTT.

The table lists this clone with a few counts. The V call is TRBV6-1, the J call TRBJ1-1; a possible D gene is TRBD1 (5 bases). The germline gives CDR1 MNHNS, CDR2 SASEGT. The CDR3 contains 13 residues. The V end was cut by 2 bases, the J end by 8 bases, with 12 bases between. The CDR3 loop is CASSENGAGEAFF. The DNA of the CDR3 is TGTGCCAGCAGTGAAAATGGGGCAGGGGAAGCTTTCTTT.

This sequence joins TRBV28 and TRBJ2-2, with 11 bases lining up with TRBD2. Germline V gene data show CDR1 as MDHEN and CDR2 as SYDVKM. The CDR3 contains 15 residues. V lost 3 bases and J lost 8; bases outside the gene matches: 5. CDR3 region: CASSFLAGGLGELFF. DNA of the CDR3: TGTGCCAGCAGTTTTCTAGCGGGGGGATTGGGGGAGCTGTTTTTT.

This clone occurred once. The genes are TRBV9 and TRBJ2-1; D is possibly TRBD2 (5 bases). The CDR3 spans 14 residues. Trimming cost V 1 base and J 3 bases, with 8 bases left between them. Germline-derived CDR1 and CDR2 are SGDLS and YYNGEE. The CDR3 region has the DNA TGTGCCAGCAGCGTACGGACTGTCTACAATGAGCAGTTCTTC. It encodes CASSVRTVYNEQFF.

CDR3 sequence reads: CAWSDSAGTDTQYF. DNA for the CDR3: TGTGCCTGGAGTGATAGTGCGGGCACAGATACGCAGTATTTT. The V and J genes are TRBV30 and TRBJ2-3; D remains unclear. V shed 1 base and J shed 1 base, with 9 bases lying between them. Germline CDR1 GTSNPN, CDR2 SVGIG (reference sequence). The CDR3 contains 14 residues.

The CDR3, as DNA: TGTGCCAGCAGCTTTCAGAAAGATACGCAGTATTTT. Translation gives CASSFQKDTQYF. The chain has TRBV11-2 and TRBJ2-3; no definite D call. The germline V gene encodes CDR1 SGHAT and CDR2 FQNNGV. The germline V and J ends were trimmed by 3 bases and 5 bases, with 6 bases remaining between them. The CDR3 sequence is 12 residues long.

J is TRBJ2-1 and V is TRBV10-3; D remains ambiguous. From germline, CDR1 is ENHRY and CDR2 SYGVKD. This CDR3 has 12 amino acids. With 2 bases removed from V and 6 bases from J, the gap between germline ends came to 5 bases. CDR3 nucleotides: TGTGCCATCAGTGAGAACTCCAATGAGCAGTTCTTC. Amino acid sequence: CAISENSNEQFF.

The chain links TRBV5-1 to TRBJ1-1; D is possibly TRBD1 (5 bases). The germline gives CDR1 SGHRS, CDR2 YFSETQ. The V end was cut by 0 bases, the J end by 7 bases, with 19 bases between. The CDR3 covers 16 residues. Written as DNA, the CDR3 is TGCGCCAGCAGCTTGGCTCTCCGGGACTGGGGGAATGAAGCTTTCTTT. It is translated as CASSLALRDWGNEAFF.

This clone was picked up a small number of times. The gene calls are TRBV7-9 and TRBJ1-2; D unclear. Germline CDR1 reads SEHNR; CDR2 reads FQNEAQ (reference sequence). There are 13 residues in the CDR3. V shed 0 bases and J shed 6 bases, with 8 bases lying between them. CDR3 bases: TGTGCCAGCAGCTTAGCGGCTAGCGATGGCTACACCTTC. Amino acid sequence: CASSLAASDGYTF.

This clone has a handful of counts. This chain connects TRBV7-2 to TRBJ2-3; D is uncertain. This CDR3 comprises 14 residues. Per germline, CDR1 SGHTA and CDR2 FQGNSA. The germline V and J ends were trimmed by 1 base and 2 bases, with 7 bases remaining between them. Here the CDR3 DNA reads TGTGCCAGCAGCTTAGAGCCCATCACAGATACGCAGTATTTT. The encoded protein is CASSLEPITDTQYF.

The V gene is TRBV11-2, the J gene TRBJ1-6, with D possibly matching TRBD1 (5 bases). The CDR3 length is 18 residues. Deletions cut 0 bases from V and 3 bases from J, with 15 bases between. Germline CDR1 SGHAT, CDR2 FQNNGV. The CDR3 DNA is TGTGCCAGCAGCTTAGACGCGGGAGTGGGGGGCTATAATTCACCCCTCCACTTT. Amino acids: CASSLDAGVGGYNSPLHF.

The chain's CDR3 is CSVGRSGDTGELFF. The CDR3 nucleotides are TGCAGCGTTGGAAGGTCAGGGGACACCGGGGAGCTGTTTTTT. The gene calls are TRBV29-1 and TRBJ2-2; D is perhaps TRBD1 (6 bases). The CDR3 covers 14 residues. Per germline, CDR1 SQVTM and CDR2 ANQGSEA. V was cut by 4 bases and J by 3 bases, with 12 bases left in between.

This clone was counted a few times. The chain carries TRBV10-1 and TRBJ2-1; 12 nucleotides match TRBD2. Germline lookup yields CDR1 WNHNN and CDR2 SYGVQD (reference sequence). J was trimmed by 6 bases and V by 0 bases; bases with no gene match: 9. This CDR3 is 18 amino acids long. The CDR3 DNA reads TGCGCCAGCAGTGAGTCGGGGCTAGCGGGAGGGCCGGTCAATGAGCAGTTCTTC. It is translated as CASSESGLAGGPVNEQFF.

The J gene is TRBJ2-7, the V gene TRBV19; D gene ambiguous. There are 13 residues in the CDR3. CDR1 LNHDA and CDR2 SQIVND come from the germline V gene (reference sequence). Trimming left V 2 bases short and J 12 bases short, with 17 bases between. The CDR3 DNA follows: TGTGCCAGTAGTATAAGTCAAGTAGCCTATCGGTACTTC. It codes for CASSISQVAYRYF.